These T cell receptor beta chains were read from a single sample in a study of post-analysis software for immune sequencing data. Each CDR3 protein is one row after TCRdb ran MiXCR on the PCR reads. The sample consists of a few hundred thousand distinct CDR3 sequences, roughly 34% of them appearing once. Sample: blood. Receptors were obtained from a girl aged 2 to 17 with multiple sclerosis. Both conserved end residues are part of each CDR3. D genes are given only for firm matches. Size tells how often a clone was seen (once, few, many) or the class of an expanded clone, and some rows leave it out.

abundance	j_gene	d_gene	v_gene	CDR3nt	CDR3aa
many	TRBJ2-1	NA	TRBV9	TGTGCCAGCAGCGTATGGGCTAGCCCCAATGAGCAGTTCTTC	CASSVWASPNEQFF
few	TRBJ2-5	NA	TRBV9	TGTGCCAGCAGCGAATCCCTCGGACAAATCCAAGAGACCCAGTACTTC	CASSESLGQIQETQYF
NA	TRBJ1-5	NA	TRBV28	TGTGCCAGCAGTTTTGCCACGGTCAATCAGCCCCAGCATTTT	CASSFATVNQPQHF
few	TRBJ2-5	NA	TRBV18	TGTGCCAGCTCACCGCGCGAATCAAGTATAGAGACCCAGTACTTC	CASSPRESSIETQYF
NA	TRBJ2-7	TRBD2	TRBV5-1	TGCGCCAGCAGCCATCGGACTAGCGGACACCAAGAGGCCCAGTACTTC	CASSHRTSGHQEAQYF
few	TRBJ2-3	TRBD1	TRBV5-1	TGCGCCAGCAGCTTGTGGGACAGGGGAGGCTCCACAGATACGCAGTATTTT	CASSLWDRGGSTDTQYF
NA	TRBJ2-1	TRBD2	TRBV6-5	TGTGCCAGCAGTTACTTCAGCGGGGGGAGCTCCTACAATGAGCAGTTCTTC	CASSYFSGGSSYNEQFF
few	TRBJ2-7	NA	TRBV9	TGTGCCAGCAGCGTAGCCTGGGGTCGAACCTACGAGCAGTACTTC	CASSVAWGRTYEQYF
NA	TRBJ2-7	TRBD1	TRBV6-1	TGTGCCAGCAGTGAAGTAGAGGGGGCGAACGAGTACGAGCAGTACTTC	CASSEVEGANEYEQYF
NA	TRBJ2-3	NA	TRBV20-1	TGCAGTGCTAGGGGACTCCGCCTGACGCAGTATTTT	CSARGLRLTQYF
few	TRBJ1-2	NA	TRBV6-6	TGTGCCAGCAGTCTGATGATGAAGGGCACCTATGGCTACACCTTC	CASSLMMKGTYGYTF
NA	TRBJ1-4	NA	TRBV6-1	TGTGCCGGCAGACCAGGAGCAACTAATGAAAAACTGTTTTTT	CAGRPGATNEKLFF
NA	TRBJ2-5	NA	TRBV12-3/TRBV12-4	TGTGCCAGCAGCAACATAGGGGGCGGGAAAGAGACCCAGTACTTC	CASSNIGGGKETQYF